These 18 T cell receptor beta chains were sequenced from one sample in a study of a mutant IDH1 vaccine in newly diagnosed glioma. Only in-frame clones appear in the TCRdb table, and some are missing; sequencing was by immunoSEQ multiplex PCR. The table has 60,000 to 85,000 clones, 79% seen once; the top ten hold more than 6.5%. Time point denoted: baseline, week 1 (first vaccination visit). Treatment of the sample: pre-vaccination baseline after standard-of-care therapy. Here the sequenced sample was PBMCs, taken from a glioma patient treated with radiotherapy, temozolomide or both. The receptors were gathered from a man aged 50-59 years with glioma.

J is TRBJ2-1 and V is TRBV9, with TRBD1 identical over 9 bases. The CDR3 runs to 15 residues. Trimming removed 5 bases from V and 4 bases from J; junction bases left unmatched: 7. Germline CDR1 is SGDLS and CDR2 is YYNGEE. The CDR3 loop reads CASSFGQGIYNEQFF. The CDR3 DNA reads TGTGCCAGCAGTTTCGGACAGGGGATTTACAATGAGCAGTTCTTC.

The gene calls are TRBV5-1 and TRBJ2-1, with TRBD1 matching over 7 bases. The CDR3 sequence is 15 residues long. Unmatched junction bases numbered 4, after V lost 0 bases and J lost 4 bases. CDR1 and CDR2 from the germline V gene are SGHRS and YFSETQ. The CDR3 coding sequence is TGCGCCAGCAGCTTGGAGGGGGCCCCGTACAATGAGCAGTTCTTC. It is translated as CASSLEGAPYNEQFF. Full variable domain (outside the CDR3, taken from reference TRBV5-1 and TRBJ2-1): KAGVTQTPRYLIKTRGQQVTLSCSPISGHRSVSWYQQTPGQGLQFLFEYFSETQRNKGNFPGRFSGRQFSNSRSEMNVSTLELGDSALYLCASSLEGAPYNEQFFGPGTRLTVL.

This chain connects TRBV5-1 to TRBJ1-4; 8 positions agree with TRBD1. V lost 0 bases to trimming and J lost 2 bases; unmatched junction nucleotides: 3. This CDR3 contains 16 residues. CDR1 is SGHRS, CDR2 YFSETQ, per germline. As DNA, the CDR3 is TGCGCCAGCAGCTTGGGACAGGGGACTACTAATGAAAAACTGTTTTTT. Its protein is CASSLGQGTTNEKLFF.

CDR3 nucleotide sequence: TGTGCCTCAGCCTTAGGTCCCGGGGAGCTGTTTTTT. Its protein is CASALGPGELFF. The chain employs TRBV27 and TRBJ2-2, with no clear D. Germline assignment: CDR1 MNHEY and CDR2 SMNVEV (reference sequence). Trimming removed 11 bases at V and 6 bases at J, with 13 bases between. The CDR3 extends over 12 amino acids.

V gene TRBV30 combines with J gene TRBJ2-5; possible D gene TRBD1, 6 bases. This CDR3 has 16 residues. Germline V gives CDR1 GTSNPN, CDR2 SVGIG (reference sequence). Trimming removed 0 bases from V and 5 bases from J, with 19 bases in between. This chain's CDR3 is CAWSVAYREDRETQYF. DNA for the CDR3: TGTGCCTGGAGTGTGGCGTACAGGGAAGATAGGGAGACCCAGTACTTC.

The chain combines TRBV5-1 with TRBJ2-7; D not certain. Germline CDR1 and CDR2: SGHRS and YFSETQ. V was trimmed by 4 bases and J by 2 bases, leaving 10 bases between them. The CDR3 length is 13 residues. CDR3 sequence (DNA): TGCGCCAGCAGCCCCGGGTCAACCTACGAGCAGTACTTC. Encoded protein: CASSPGSTYEQYF.

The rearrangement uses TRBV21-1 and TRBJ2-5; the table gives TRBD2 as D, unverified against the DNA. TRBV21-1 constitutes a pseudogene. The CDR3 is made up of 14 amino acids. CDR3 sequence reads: CASSKISGGETQYF. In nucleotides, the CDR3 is TGTGCCAGCAGCAAAATATCGGGTGGGGAGACCCAGTACTTC.

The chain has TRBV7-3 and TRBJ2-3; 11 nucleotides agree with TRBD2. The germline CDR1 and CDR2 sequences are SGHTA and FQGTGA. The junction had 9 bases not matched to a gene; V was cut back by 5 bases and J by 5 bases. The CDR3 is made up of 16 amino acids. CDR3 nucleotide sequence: TGTGCCAGCAGCCTTGGACTAGCGGGCCCCGGAGATACGCAGTATTTT. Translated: CASSLGLAGPGDTQYF. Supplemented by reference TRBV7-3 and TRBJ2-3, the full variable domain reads GAGVSQTPSNKVTEKGKYVELRCDPISGHTALYWYRQSLGQGPEFLIYFQGTGAADDSGLPNDRFFAVRPEGSVSTLKIQRTERGDSAVYLCASSLGLAGPGDTQYFGPGTRLTVL.

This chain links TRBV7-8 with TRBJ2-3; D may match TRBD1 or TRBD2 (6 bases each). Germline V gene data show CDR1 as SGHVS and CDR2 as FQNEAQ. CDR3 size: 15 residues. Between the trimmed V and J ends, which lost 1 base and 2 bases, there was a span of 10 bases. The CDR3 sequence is CASSLVRGPTDTQYF. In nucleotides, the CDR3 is TGTGCCAGCAGCTTAGTACGGGGGCCCACAGATACGCAGTATTTT. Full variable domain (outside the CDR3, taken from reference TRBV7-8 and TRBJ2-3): GAGVSQSPRYKVAKRGQDVALRCDPISGHVSLFWYQQALGQGPEFLTYFQNEAQLDKSGLPSDRFFAERPEGSVSTLKIQRTQQEDSAVYLCASSLVRGPTDTQYFGPGTRLTVL.

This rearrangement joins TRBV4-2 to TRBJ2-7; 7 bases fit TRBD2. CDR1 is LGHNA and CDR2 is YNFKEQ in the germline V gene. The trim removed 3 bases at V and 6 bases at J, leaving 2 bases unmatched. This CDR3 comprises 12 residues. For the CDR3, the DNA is TGTGCCAGCAGCCAGGGCGGGGGCGAGCAGTACTTC. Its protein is CASSQGGGEQYF.

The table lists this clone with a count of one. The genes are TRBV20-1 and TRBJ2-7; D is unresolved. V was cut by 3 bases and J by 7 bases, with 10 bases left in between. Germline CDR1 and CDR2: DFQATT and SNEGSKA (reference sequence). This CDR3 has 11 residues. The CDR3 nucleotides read TGCAGTGCTAGTGCTATCAGTGAGCAGTACTTC. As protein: CSASAISEQYF.

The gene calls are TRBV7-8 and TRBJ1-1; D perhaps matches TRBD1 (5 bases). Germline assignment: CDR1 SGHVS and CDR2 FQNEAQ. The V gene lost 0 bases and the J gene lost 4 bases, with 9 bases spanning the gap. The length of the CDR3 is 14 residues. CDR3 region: CASSLAGGATEAFF. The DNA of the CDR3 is TGTGCCAGCAGCTTAGCGGGGGGTGCCACTGAAGCTTTCTTT.

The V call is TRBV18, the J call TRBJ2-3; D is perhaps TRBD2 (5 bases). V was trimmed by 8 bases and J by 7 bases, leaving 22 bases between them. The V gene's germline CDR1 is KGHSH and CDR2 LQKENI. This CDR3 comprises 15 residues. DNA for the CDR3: TGTGCCAGCACCCTTGGTAGTCAGGACTCAAATACGCAGTATTTT. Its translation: CASTLGSQDSNTQYF.

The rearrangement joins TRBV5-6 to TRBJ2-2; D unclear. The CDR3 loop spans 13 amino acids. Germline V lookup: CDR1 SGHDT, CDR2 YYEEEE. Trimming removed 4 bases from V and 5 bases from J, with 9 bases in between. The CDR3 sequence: CASSPPWTGELFF. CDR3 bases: TGTGCCAGCAGCCCCCCCTGGACCGGGGAGCTGTTTTTT.

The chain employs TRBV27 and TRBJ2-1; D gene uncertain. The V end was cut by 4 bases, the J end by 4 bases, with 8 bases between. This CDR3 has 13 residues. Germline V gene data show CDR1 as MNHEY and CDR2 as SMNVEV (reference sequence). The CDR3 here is CASSSATYNEQFF. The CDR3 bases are TGTGCCAGCAGTTCTGCCACGTACAATGAGCAGTTCTTC.

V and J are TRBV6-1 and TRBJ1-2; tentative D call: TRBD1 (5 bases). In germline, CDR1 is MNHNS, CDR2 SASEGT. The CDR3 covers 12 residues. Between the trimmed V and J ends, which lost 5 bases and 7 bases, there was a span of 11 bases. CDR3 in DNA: TGTGCCAGCAGTTTCCAGGGACGTGGCTACACCTTC. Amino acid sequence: CASSFQGRGYTF.

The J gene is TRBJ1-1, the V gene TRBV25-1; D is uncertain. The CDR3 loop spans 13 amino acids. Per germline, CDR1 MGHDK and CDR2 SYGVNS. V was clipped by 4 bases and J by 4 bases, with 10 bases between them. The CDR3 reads CASSGVSRTEAFF. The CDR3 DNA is TGTGCCAGCAGTGGGGTCTCACGCACTGAAGCTTTCTTT.

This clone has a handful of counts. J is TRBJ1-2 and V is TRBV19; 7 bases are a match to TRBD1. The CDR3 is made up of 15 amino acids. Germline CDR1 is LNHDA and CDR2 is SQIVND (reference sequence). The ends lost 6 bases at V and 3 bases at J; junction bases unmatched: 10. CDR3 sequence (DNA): TGTGCCAGTAGCCGCAAGGCAGGGGGTGACTATGGCTACACCTTC. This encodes CASSRKAGGDYGYTF.